One sample yielded the 11 T cell receptor beta chains listed below, sequenced in a study of blood T cell repertoires in COVID-19. Libraries were prepared by immunoSEQ multiplex PCR; TCRdb keeps only in-frame clonotypes and omits some of them. Altogether around 80,000 clones are present, 70% to 85% being singletons, with the ten largest covering approximately 5.7%. What was sequenced was peripheral blood. The receptors stem from a man aged 45-60 years with active or convalescent COVID-19.

This chain uses TRBV6-5 with TRBJ2-7; 9 positions agree with TRBD1. CDR1 and CDR2 (germline): MNHEY, SVGAGI. The CDR3 consists of 11 residues. V was clipped by 8 bases and J by 7 bases; unmatched bases: 3. CDR3: CASRDRDEQYF. DNA for the CDR3: TGTGCCAGCCGGGACAGGGATGAGCAGTACTTC.

The gene calls are TRBV30 and TRBJ1-1; D is perhaps TRBD1 (5 bases). Germline CDR1 reads GTSNPN; CDR2 reads SVGIG (reference sequence). CDR3 length equals 12 residues. For the CDR3, the DNA is TGTGCGGAACACAGGTGGAACACTGAAGCTTTCTTT. This gives the protein CAEHRWNTEAFF.

The rearrangement joins TRBV5-1 to TRBJ2-1, with 10 bases fitting TRBD2. With V trimmed by 0 bases and J by 8 bases, 5 bases remained unmatched. The CDR3 has 15 residues. In germline, CDR1 is SGHRS, CDR2 YFSETQ. The CDR3, as DNA: TGCGCCAGCAGCTTGGCCGGGACTAGCGTTGATGAGCAGTTCTTC. Protein: CASSLAGTSVDEQFF.

The chain carries TRBV10-2 and TRBJ2-7, with TRBD1 as a possible D gene (6 bases). This CDR3 has 13 amino acids. Trimming stripped 4 bases from V and 9 bases from J, with 16 bases between. Per germline, CDR1 WSHSY and CDR2 SAAADI. CDR3 residues: CASSGNGGKWQYF. CDR3 bases: TGCGCCAGCAGTGGGAATGGGGGCAAATGGCAGTACTTC.

The CDR3 sequence: CASSAGLAGVRETQYF. CDR3 coding DNA: TGTGCCAGCAGCGCAGGACTAGCGGGGGTCCGGGAGACCCAGTACTTC. V gene TRBV11-3 combines with J gene TRBJ2-5; 13 positions agree with TRBD2. The CDR3 consists of 16 residues. The ends lost 5 bases at V and 5 bases at J; junction bases unmatched: 8. Germline V gene data show CDR1 as SGHNT and CDR2 as YENEEA.

The rearrangement joins TRBV6-4 to TRBJ1-2; D may be TRBD1 (6 bases). The CDR3 runs 11 residues. Looked up from germline, CDR1 is MRHNA and CDR2 is SNTAGT. Trimming took 4 bases from V and 7 from J, leaving 7 bases between them. The DNA for the CDR3 is TGTGCCAGCAGTGGAGGGGGTGGCTACACCTTC. Its translation: CASSGGGGYTF.

CDR3 region: CSVEERGSEKLFF. CDR3 sequence (DNA): TGCAGCGTTGAAGAGAGGGGGAGTGAAAAACTGTTTTTT. The chain carries TRBV29-1 and TRBJ1-4; a possible D gene is TRBD1 (6 bases). CDR1 is SQVTM and CDR2 is ANQGSEA in the germline V gene. Trimming shortened V by 0 bases and J by 7 bases, and 9 bases separated the two germline ends. There are 13 residues in the CDR3.

The rearrangement joins TRBV6-5 to TRBJ1-1; possible D gene TRBD1, 6 bases. The CDR3 length is 15 residues. Deletions cut 2 bases from V and 5 bases from J, with 15 bases between. The germline CDR1 and CDR2 sequences are MNHEY and SVGAGI. This CDR3 is CASSYLPGGRTEAFF. In DNA form, the CDR3 reads TGTGCCAGCAGTTACCTCCCGGGGGGCAGGACTGAAGCTTTCTTT.

The chain joins TRBV5-1 to TRBJ2-2, with unresolved D. The germline V gene has CDR1 SGHRS and CDR2 YFSETQ. This CDR3 has 15 amino acids. V was shortened by 5 bases and J by 6 bases, with 17 bases between the two germline ends. DNA of the CDR3: TGCGCCAGCAGGACATCCCCGCCTACCGCCGGGGAGCTGTTTTTT. This gives the protein CASRTSPPTAGELFF.

J is TRBJ2-5 and V is TRBV4-1, with 11 bases lining up with TRBD2. This CDR3 comprises 15 residues. The germline CDR1 and CDR2 sequences are MGHRA and YSYEKL. The V gene end was trimmed by 4 bases and the J gene end by 1 base; junction bases not matched to a gene: 2. DNA of the CDR3: TGCGCCAGCAGCCGCGGGACTAGCGGCCAAGAGACCCAGTACTTC. Translating gives CASSRGTSGQETQYF.

The chain uses TRBV11-2 and TRBJ1-1; no clear D. CDR1 is SGHAT and CDR2 is FQNNGV in the germline V gene. This CDR3 contains 12 residues. Trimming pared 3 bases from V and 7 bases from J, leaving 9 bases between. CDR3 residues: CASSFSRYEAFF. The CDR3 DNA sequence: TGTGCCAGCAGCTTTAGCCGGTATGAAGCTTTCTTT.